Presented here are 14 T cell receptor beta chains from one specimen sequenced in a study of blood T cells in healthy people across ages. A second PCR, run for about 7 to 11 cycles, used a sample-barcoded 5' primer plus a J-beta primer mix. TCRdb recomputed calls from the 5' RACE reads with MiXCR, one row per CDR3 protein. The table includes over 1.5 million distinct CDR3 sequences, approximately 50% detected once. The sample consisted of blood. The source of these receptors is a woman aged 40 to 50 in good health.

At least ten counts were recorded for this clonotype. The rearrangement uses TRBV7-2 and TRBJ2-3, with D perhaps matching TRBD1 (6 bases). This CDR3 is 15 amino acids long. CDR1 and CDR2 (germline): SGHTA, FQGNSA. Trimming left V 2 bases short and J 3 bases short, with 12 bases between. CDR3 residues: CASSLSLGGTDTQYF. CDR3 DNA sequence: TGTGCCAGCAGCTTATCTTTAGGGGGAACAGATACGCAGTATTTT.

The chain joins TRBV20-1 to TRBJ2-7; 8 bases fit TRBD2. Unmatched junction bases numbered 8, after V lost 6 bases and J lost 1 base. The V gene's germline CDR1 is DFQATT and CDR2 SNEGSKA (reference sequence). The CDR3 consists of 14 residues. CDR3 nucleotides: TGCAGTGCCGATAGCGGGGAATTTTCCTACGAGCAGTACTTC. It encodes CSADSGEFSYEQYF.

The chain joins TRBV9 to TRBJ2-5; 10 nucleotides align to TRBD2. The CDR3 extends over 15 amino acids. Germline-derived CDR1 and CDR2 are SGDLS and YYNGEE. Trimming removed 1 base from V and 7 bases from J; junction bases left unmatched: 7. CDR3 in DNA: TGTGCCAGCAGCGTAACGAGCGGGGGGGCCCCGACCCAGTACTTC. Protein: CASSVTSGGAPTQYF. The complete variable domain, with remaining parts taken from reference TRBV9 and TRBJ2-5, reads DSGVTQTPKHLITATGQRVTLRCSPRSGDLSVYWYQQSLDQGLQFLIQYYNGEERAKGNILERFSAQQFPDLHSELNLSSLELGDSALYFCASSVTSGGAPTQYFGPGTRLLVL.

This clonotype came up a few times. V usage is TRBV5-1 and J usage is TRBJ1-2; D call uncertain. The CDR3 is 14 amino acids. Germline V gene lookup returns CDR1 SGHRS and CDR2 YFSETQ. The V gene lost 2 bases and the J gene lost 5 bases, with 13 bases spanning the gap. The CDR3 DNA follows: TGCGCCAGCAGCTTAGGCCTGACGGTTTATGGCTACACCTTC. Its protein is CASSLGLTVYGYTF.

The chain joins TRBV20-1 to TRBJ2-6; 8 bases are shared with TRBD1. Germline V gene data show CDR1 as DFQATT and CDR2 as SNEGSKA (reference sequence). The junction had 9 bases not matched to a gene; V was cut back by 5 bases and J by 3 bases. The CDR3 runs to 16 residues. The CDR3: CSARSDRGFGANVLTF. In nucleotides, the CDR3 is TGCAGTGCTCGGAGTGACAGGGGCTTTGGGGCCAACGTCCTGACTTTC.

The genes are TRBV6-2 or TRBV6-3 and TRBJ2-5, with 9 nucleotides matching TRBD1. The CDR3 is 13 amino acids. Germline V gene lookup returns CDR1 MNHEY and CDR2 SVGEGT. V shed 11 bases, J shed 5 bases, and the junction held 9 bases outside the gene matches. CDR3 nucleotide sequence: TGTGCCGGCACCAAACAGGGGGCGGAGACCCAGTACTTC. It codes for CAGTKQGAETQYF.

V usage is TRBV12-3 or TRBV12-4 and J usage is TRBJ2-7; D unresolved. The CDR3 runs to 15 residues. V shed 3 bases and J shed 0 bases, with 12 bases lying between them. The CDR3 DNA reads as TGTGCCAGCAGTTTTTTTCCGGATAGCTCCTACGAGCAGTACTTC. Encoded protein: CASSFFPDSSYEQYF.

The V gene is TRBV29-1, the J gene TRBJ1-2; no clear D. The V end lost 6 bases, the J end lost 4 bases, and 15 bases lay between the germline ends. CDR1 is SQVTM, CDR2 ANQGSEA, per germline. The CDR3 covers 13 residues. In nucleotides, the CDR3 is TGCAGCGTGACCCTCGCGAAGGGCTATGGCTACACCTTC. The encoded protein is CSVTLAKGYGYTF.

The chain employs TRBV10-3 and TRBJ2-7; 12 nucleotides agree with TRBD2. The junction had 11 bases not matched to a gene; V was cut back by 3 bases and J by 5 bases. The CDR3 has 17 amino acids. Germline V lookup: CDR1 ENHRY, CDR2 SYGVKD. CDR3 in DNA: TGTGCCATCAGTGACCCTTTGGCGCCTAGCGGGGGGGACGAGCAGTACTTC. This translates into CAISDPLAPSGGDEQYF.

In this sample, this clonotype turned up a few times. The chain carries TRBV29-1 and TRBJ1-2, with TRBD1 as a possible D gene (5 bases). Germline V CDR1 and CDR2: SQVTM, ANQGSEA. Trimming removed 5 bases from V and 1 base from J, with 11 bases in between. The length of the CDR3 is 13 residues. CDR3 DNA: TGCAGCGTTAGGGGCGGATATAACTATGGCTACACCTTC. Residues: CSVRGGYNYGYTF.

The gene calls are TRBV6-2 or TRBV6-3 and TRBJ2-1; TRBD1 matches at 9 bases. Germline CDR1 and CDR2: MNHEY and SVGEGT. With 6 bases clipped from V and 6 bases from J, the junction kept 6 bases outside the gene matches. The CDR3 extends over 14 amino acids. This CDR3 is CASSGGQGSNEQFF. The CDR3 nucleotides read TGTGCCAGCAGCGGAGGACAGGGGAGCAATGAGCAGTTCTTC.

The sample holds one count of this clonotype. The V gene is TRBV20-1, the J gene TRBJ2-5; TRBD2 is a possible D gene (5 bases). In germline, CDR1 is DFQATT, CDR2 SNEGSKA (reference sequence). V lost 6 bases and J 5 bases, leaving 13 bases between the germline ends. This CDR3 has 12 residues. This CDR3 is CSAFSRGETQYF. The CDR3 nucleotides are TGCAGTGCCTTCTCCCGAGGGGAGACCCAGTACTTC.

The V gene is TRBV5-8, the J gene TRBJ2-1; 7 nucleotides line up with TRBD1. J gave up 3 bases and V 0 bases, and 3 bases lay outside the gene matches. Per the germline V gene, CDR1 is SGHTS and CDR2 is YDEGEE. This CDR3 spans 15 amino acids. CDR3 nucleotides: TGTGCCAGCAGCTTGGGACAGGGCTACTACAATGAGCAGTTCTTC. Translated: CASSLGQGYYNEQFF. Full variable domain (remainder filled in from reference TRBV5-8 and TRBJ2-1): EAGVTQSPTHLIKTRGQQATLRCSPISGHTSVYWYQQALGLGLQFLLWYDEGEERNRGNFPPRFSGRQFPNYSSELNVNALELEDSALYLCASSLGQGYYNEQFFGPGTRLTVL.

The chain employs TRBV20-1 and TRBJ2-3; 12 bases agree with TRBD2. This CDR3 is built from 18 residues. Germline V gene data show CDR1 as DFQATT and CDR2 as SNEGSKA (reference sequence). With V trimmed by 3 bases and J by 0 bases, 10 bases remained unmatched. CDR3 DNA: TGCAGTGCTAGTCTTGTACTAGCGGGGGGCGCTAGCACAGATACGCAGTATTTT. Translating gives CSASLVLAGGASTDTQYF.